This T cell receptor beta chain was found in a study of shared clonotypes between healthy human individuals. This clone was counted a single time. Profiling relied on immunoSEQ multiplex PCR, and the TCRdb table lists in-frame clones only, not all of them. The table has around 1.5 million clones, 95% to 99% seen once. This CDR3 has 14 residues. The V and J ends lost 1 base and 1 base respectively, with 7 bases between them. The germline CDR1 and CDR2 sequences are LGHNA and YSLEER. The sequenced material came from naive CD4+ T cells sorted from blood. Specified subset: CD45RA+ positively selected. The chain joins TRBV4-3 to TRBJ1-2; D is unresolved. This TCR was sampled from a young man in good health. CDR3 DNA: TGCGCCAGCAGCCAAGGTTGGGGTAACTATGGCTACACCTTC. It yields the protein CASSQGWGNYGYTF.